These 25 T cell receptor beta chains were sequenced from one sample in a study of blood T cell repertoires in COVID-19. TCRdb's copy holds only in-frame clones and misses some; the assay was immunoSEQ multiplex PCR. In the table there are some 70,000 clones, approximately 86% of which are singletons. Sequences were obtained from peripheral blood. These receptors came from a man over 45 with active COVID-19.

The rearrangement joins TRBV7-9 to TRBJ2-2; 8 nucleotides line up with TRBD1. The junction had 10 bases not matched to a gene; V was cut back by 6 bases and J by 7 bases. This CDR3 comprises 15 residues. The germline CDR1 and CDR2 sequences are SEHNR and FQNEAQ (reference sequence). DNA of the CDR3: TGTGCCAGCAGTATTAGGACAGGGCAAGTCGGGGAGCTGTTTTTT. It is translated as CASSIRTGQVGELFF.

Only one count was recorded for this clone. The genes are TRBV3-1 (or the pseudogene TRBV3-2) and TRBJ2-3; 13 nucleotides agree with TRBD2. CDR1 is LGHDT and CDR2 is YNNKEL in the germline V gene (reference sequence). The CDR3 length is 15 residues. Losses at the gene ends were 6 bases for V and 9 bases for J; bases not matched to a gene: 9. In nucleotides, the CDR3 is TGTGCCAGCAGGTCACTAGCGGGGGGGGCGGGGACGCAGTATTTT. This encodes CASRSLAGGAGTQYF.

The chain has TRBV19 and TRBJ1-2; possible D gene TRBD1, 6 bases. The V and J ends lost 3 bases and 6 bases respectively, with 14 bases between them. CDR3 length: 14 amino acids. Germline V gene sequence: CDR1 LNHDA, CDR2 SQIVND (reference sequence). The CDR3 reads CASSIVGGYHGYTF. The CDR3 DNA follows: TGTGCCAGTAGTATTGTAGGGGGATACCATGGCTACACCTTC.

The chain carries TRBV24-1 and TRBJ1-3; the match to TRBD1 covers 10 bases. The CDR3 sequence is 16 residues long. Germline values: CDR1 KGHDR, CDR2 SFDVKD. The ends lost 4 bases at V and 2 bases at J; junction bases unmatched: 4. The CDR3 loop is CATSDSGQGAGNTIYF. CDR3 bases: TGTGCCACCAGTGACTCTGGACAGGGGGCTGGAAACACCATATATTTT.

With regard to this clone: This sample also contains other DNA sequences that code for the same CDR3. The V and J genes are TRBV5-1 and TRBJ2-2; D is undetermined. This CDR3 has 13 amino acids. Germline V gene data show CDR1 as SGHRS and CDR2 as YFSETQ. V was shortened by 5 bases and J by 3 bases, with 8 bases between the two germline ends. The CDR3 DNA reads as TGCGCCAGCAGTTTGTCGGACACCGGGGAGCTGTTTTTT. It translates to CASSLSDTGELFF.

This chain links TRBV5-1 with TRBJ1-1; 7 bases fit TRBD1. CDR1 is SGHRS and CDR2 is YFSETQ in the germline V gene. The CDR3 is 16 residues long. J was trimmed by 1 base and V by 3 bases; bases with no gene match: 9. In nucleotides, the CDR3 is TGCGCCAGCAGCTCGAGACCGGGACAGTCGAACACTGAAGCTTTCTTT. Protein sequence: CASSSRPGQSNTEAFF.

V usage is TRBV28 and J usage is TRBJ1-5; 7 bases agree with TRBD1. Germline trimming cut 8 bases from V and 6 bases from J; bases unmatched to any gene: 4. The germline CDR1 and CDR2 sequences are MDHEN and SYDVKM. There are 12 residues in the CDR3. The CDR3 reads CASGTGAQPQHF. The DNA of the CDR3 is TGTGCCAGCGGTACAGGGGCTCAGCCCCAGCATTTT.

Only one count was recorded for this clone. As DNA, the CDR3 is TGTGCCAGCCAGGAGGAGTGGAACACTGAAGCTTTCTTT. Its translation: CASQEEWNTEAFF. This sequence joins TRBV6-5 and TRBJ1-1, with unresolved D. V lost 8 bases and J 1 base, leaving 11 bases between the germline ends. Germline V CDR1 and CDR2: MNHEY, SVGAGI. The CDR3 loop spans 13 amino acids.

For this clone: It may be a read error: a sequence one base away is much more abundant. The rearrangement joins TRBV7-9 to TRBJ1-3; no reliable D call. CDR1 and CDR2 from the germline V gene are SEHNR and FQNEAQ (reference sequence). This CDR3 has 16 amino acids. The CDR3: CVSSQLGGLSGNTIYF. The CDR3 DNA reads as TGTGTCAGCAGCCAATTGGGCGGACTAAGCGGAAACACCATATATTTT.

The chain joins TRBV7-8 to TRBJ1-4, with D perhaps TRBD1 (6 bases). This CDR3 contains 15 residues. V was pared by 0 bases and J by 8 bases, with 13 bases between. The V gene's germline CDR1 is SGHVS and CDR2 FQNEAQ. The CDR3 region has the DNA TGTGCCAGCAGCTTAGCCCAGGGGTTGAGGGAAAAACTGTTTTTT. Protein sequence: CASSLAQGLREKLFF.

J is TRBJ2-5 and V is TRBV6-6, with D maybe TRBD2 (5 bases). Germline V gene lookup returns CDR1 MNHNY and CDR2 SVGAGI (reference sequence). Trimming removed 7 bases at V and 5 bases at J, with 17 bases between. The CDR3 is 14 residues long. CDR3 DNA: TGTGCCAGCATCCGGGGTGGCGGCGTGGAGACCCAGTACTTC. It encodes CASIRGGGVETQYF.

The genes are TRBV5-4 and TRBJ2-1; 10 bases map to TRBD2. Losses at the gene ends were 6 bases for V and 9 bases for J; bases not matched to a gene: 12. From germline, CDR1 is SGHNT and CDR2 YYREEE (reference sequence). This CDR3 is 15 amino acids long. The CDR3 sequence: CASTAQAGGSVEQFF. As DNA, the CDR3 is TGTGCCAGCACCGCACAAGCGGGGGGGTCAGTTGAGCAGTTCTTC.

The genes are TRBV2 and TRBJ2-1; D remains unclear. The CDR3 is 11 amino acids. Germline V gene data show CDR1 as SNHLY and CDR2 as FYNNEI. V lost 5 bases and J lost 8, with 7 bases in between. The chain's CDR3 is CASSLRHEQFF. In DNA, the CDR3 is TGTGCCAGCAGTTTGCGGCATGAGCAGTTCTTC.

The chain uses TRBV5-3 and TRBJ1-1, with D hard to call. TRBV5-3 carries the ORF label, with uncertain function. This CDR3 spans 14 amino acids. V was pared by 2 bases and J by 1 base, with 9 bases between. CDR3 region: CARSLGGPNTEAFF. CDR3 nucleotide sequence: TGTGCCAGAAGCTTAGGAGGGCCGAACACTGAAGCTTTCTTT.

The genes are TRBV6-4 and TRBJ1-6; D is perhaps TRBD1 (5 bases). The germline V gene has CDR1 MRHNA and CDR2 SNTAGT. This CDR3 contains 19 residues. Between the trimmed V and J ends, which lost 4 bases and 0 bases, there was a span of 19 bases. DNA for the CDR3: TGTGCCAGCAGTGTTCGTCAGGGTACGAAGCCCTCCTATAATTCACCCCTCCACTTT. Protein sequence: CASSVRQGTKPSYNSPLHF.

V gene TRBV5-1 combines with J gene TRBJ2-7; weak D call: TRBD1 (6 bases). Trimming shortened V by 0 bases and J by 3 bases, and 13 bases separated the two germline ends. The CDR3 runs to 15 residues. Germline-derived CDR1 and CDR2 are SGHRS and YFSETQ. This CDR3 is CASSLEDSPIYEQYF. CDR3 nucleotide sequence: TGCGCCAGCAGCTTGGAGGACAGTCCTATCTACGAGCAGTACTTC.

The chain has TRBV19 and TRBJ2-7, with D possibly being TRBD1 (6 bases). The CDR3 totals 14 residues. V dropped 4 bases and J dropped 4 bases, with 14 bases sitting between them. Germline V gene lookup returns CDR1 LNHDA and CDR2 SQIVND (reference sequence). The CDR3 is CASSTRGQPYEQYV. CDR3 sequence (DNA): TGTGCCAGTAGTACTCGCGGACAGCCGTACGAGCAGTACGTC.

V and J are TRBV5-4 and TRBJ2-1; 7 positions match TRBD2. Germline-derived CDR1 and CDR2 are SGHNT and YYREEE (reference sequence). With 4 bases clipped from V and 6 bases from J, the junction kept 4 bases outside the gene matches. The CDR3 has 13 residues. The DNA for the CDR3 is TGTGCCAGCAGCCCGGGGACTACCAATGAGCAGTTCTTC. It encodes CASSPGTTNEQFF.

This clone was recorded a few times. The chain recombines TRBV4-1 with TRBJ2-7, with TRBD2 as a possible D gene (5 bases). This CDR3 comprises 15 residues. Germline values: CDR1 MGHRA, CDR2 YSYEKL. V was clipped by 2 bases and J by 2 bases, with 13 bases between them. CDR3 residues: CASSQTQDGTYEQYF. CDR3 in DNA: TGCGCCAGCAGCCAAACCCAGGACGGGACCTACGAGCAGTACTTC.

The J gene is TRBJ2-5, the V gene TRBV19; D gene uncertain. CDR3 length equals 14 residues. Germline V gene lookup returns CDR1 LNHDA and CDR2 SQIVND (reference sequence). The ends were cut back, 3 bases at V and 2 bases at J, with 10 bases in the middle. The CDR3 bases are TGTGCCAGTAGTATGAAGCAGGTACAAGAGACCCAGTACTTC. It yields the protein CASSMKQVQETQYF. The full variable domain, rest sourced from reference TRBV19 and TRBJ2-5, is DGGITQSPKYLFRKEGQNVTLSCEQNLNHDAMYWYRQDPGQGLRLIYYSQIVNDFQKGDIAEGYSVSREKKESFPLTVTSAQKNPTAFYLCASSMKQVQETQYFGPGTRLLVL.

The J gene is TRBJ2-7, the V gene TRBV3-1 (or the pseudogene TRBV3-2); 7 nucleotides agree with TRBD1. The CDR3 spans 16 residues. With V trimmed by 4 bases and J by 3 bases, 12 bases remained unmatched. CDR1 and CDR2 (germline): LGHDT, YNNKEL (reference sequence). CDR3 sequence (DNA): TGTGCCAGCAGCCCGTTAACCGGGACAGAGATCTACGAGCAGTACTTC. It encodes CASSPLTGTEIYEQYF.

The chain employs TRBV7-3 and TRBJ2-5; D possibly corresponds to TRBD2 (7 bases). The germline gives CDR1 SGHTA, CDR2 FQGTGA. The CDR3 covers 16 residues. V was cut by 4 bases and J by 4 bases, with 19 bases left in between. The CDR3 region has the DNA TGTGCCAGCAGCTCCTCGGCGGGGGCTGGAGGAGAGACCCAGTACTTC. As protein: CASSSSAGAGGETQYF. Full variable domain (rest looked up from reference TRBV7-3 and TRBJ2-5): GAGVSQTPSNKVTEKGKYVELRCDPISGHTALYWYRQSLGQGPEFLIYFQGTGAADDSGLPNDRFFAVRPEGSVSTLKIQRTERGDSAVYLCASSSSAGAGGETQYFGPGTRLLVL.

CDR3: CASSVETGHTGELFF. The CDR3 DNA sequence: TGTGCCAGCAGCGTAGAGACAGGGCACACCGGGGAGCTGTTTTTT. The chain combines TRBV9 with TRBJ2-2, with 7 bases matching TRBD1. The length of the CDR3 is 15 residues. Germline V lookup: CDR1 SGDLS, CDR2 YYNGEE. V dropped 0 bases and J dropped 3; count of bases not matched to a gene: 2.

This chain links TRBV7-9 with TRBJ1-1; possibly TRBD1 for D (5 bases). The CDR3 sequence is 11 residues long. CDR1 is SEHNR, CDR2 FQNEAQ, per germline (reference sequence). Trimming removed 6 bases at V and 5 bases at J, with 7 bases between. Here the CDR3 reads CASSQGTEAFF. The CDR3 DNA reads TGTGCCAGCAGTCAGGGTACTGAAGCTTTCTTT.

This clone came up once. The chain has TRBV6-2 or TRBV6-3 and TRBJ1-5; the match to TRBD1 covers 10 bases. The CDR3 contains 15 residues. The germline gives CDR1 MNHEY, CDR2 SVGEGT. The trim removed 2 bases at V and 6 bases at J, leaving 4 bases unmatched. The chain's CDR3 is CASSYGTGAGQPQHF. As DNA, the CDR3 is TGTGCCAGCAGTTACGGGACAGGGGCGGGTCAGCCCCAGCATTTT.